These T cell receptor beta chains were read from a single sample in a study of cytomegalovirus exposure and HLA in healthy donors. Using immunoSEQ multiplex PCR, the repertoire was profiled, and TCRdb retains in-frame clones only, with some absent. The table shows 30,000 to 40,000 clones, with 82% occurring only once. Sequenced material: PBMCs. The receptors shown here come from a woman in her late teens or twenties in good health and CMV-seropositive. CDR3s include the opening cysteine and the closing phenylalanine or tryptophan. D genes are given only for firm matches. The size entry is marked missing in some rows and otherwise reads once, few, many or a size class.

d_call: NA
j_call: TRBJ2-7
clone_size: NA
cdr3_length: 12
v_call: TRBV27
cdr3_aa: CASSPTGYEQYF
cdr3_nt: TGTGCCAGCAGTCCTACAGGCTACGAGCAGTACTTC

d_call: TRBD2
j_call: TRBJ2-7
clone_size: NA
cdr3_length: 14
v_call: TRBV14
cdr3_aa: CASSASASGRRQYF
cdr3_nt: TGTGCCAGCAGCGCGAGCGCTAGCGGGAGACGGCAGTACTTC

d_call: TRBD2
j_call: TRBJ2-5
clone_size: NA
cdr3_length: 19
v_call: TRBV7-2
cdr3_aa: CASSLVPPLAGGPRETQYF
cdr3_nt: TGTGCCAGCAGCTTAGTTCCCCCTCTAGCGGGAGGGCCAAGGGAGACCCAGTACTTC

d_call: NA
j_call: TRBJ1-2
clone_size: once
cdr3_length: 14
v_call: TRBV7-2
cdr3_aa: CASTAYLGNYGYTF
cdr3_nt: TGTGCCAGCACCGCTTACCTCGGTAACTATGGCTACACCTTC

d_call: TRBD2
j_call: TRBJ2-5
clone_size: NA
cdr3_length: 14
v_call: TRBV15
cdr3_aa: CATSGTSEAETQYF
cdr3_nt: TGTGCCACCAGCGGGACTAGCGAAGCGGAGACCCAGTACTTC

d_call: NA
j_call: TRBJ2-1
clone_size: NA
cdr3_length: 18
v_call: TRBV11-3
cdr3_aa: CASSLGWTSKSSYNEQFF
cdr3_nt: TGTGCCAGCAGCTTAGGGTGGACTTCCAAGAGCTCCTACAATGAGCAGTTCTTC

d_call: TRBD2
j_call: TRBJ2-1
clone_size: NA
cdr3_length: 16
v_call: TRBV13
cdr3_aa: CASSWGLAGVHNEQFF
cdr3_nt: TGTGCCAGCAGCTGGGGACTAGCGGGAGTGCACAATGAGCAGTTCTTC

d_call: NA
j_call: TRBJ2-6
clone_size: NA
cdr3_length: 17
v_call: TRBV2
cdr3_aa: CASRRDRTRSGANVLTF
cdr3_nt: TGTGCCAGCAGGAGGGACAGGACTAGAAGTGGGGCCAACGTCCTGACTTTC

d_call: TRBD1
j_call: TRBJ2-3
clone_size: once
cdr3_length: 14
v_call: TRBV11-1
cdr3_aa: CASSEGQGTDTQYF
cdr3_nt: TGTGCCAGCTCTGAGGGACAGGGGACAGATACGCAGTATTTT

d_call: NA
j_call: TRBJ2-5
clone_size: NA
cdr3_length: 12
v_call: TRBV7-9
cdr3_aa: CASSPTVETQYF
cdr3_nt: TGTGCCAGCAGCCCAACGGTAGAGACCCAGTACTTC

d_call: NA
j_call: TRBJ2-5
clone_size: NA
cdr3_length: 11
v_call: TRBV7-2
cdr3_aa: CASSLASGLYF
cdr3_nt: TGTGCCAGCAGCTTGGCGAGCGGGCTTTACTTC

d_call: TRBD1
j_call: TRBJ1-6
clone_size: NA
cdr3_length: 15
v_call: TRBV5-4
cdr3_aa: CASSANRGVGSPLHF
cdr3_nt: TGTGCCAGCAGCGCAAACAGGGGCGTGGGATCACCCCTCCACTTT

d_call: TRBD2
j_call: TRBJ2-1
clone_size: NA
cdr3_length: 16
v_call: TRBV11-2
cdr3_aa: CASSPLRGAAHNEQFF
cdr3_nt: TGTGCCAGCAGCCCACTGCGGGGGGCAGCTCACAATGAGCAGTTCTTC

d_call: NA
j_call: TRBJ2-7
clone_size: NA
cdr3_length: 12
v_call: TRBV28
cdr3_aa: CASTSTDYEQYF
cdr3_nt: TGTGCCAGCACCTCCACAGACTACGAGCAGTACTTC

d_call: NA
j_call: TRBJ2-5
clone_size: NA
cdr3_length: 15
v_call: TRBV19
cdr3_aa: CASSITKTGRETQYF
cdr3_nt: TGTGCCAGTAGTATAACTAAGACAGGCAGGGAGACCCAGTACTTC

d_call: NA
j_call: TRBJ2-5
clone_size: NA
cdr3_length: 15
v_call: TRBV21-1
cdr3_aa: CASPRAGGDEETQYF
cdr3_nt: TGTGCCAGCCCCCGGGCAGGGGGCGACGAGGAGACCCAGTACTTC

d_call: TRBD2
j_call: TRBJ2-3
clone_size: NA
cdr3_length: 14
v_call: TRBV30
cdr3_aa: CAWSGAGGTDTQYF
cdr3_nt: TGTGCCTGGAGTGGGGCGGGAGGCACAGATACGCAGTATTTT

d_call: NA
j_call: TRBJ2-3
clone_size: few
cdr3_length: 13
v_call: TRBV6-4
cdr3_aa: CASRTHRTDTQYF
cdr3_nt: TGTGCCAGCAGAACACACCGCACAGATACGCAGTATTTT

d_call: NA
j_call: TRBJ2-5
clone_size: NA
cdr3_length: 13
v_call: TRBV4-3
cdr3_aa: CASSQDSGAAQYF
cdr3_nt: TGCGCCAGCAGCCAAGATTCGGGAGCGGCCCAGTACTTC

d_call: NA
j_call: TRBJ2-5
clone_size: NA
cdr3_length: 14
v_call: TRBV14
cdr3_aa: CASSQGARSETQYF
cdr3_nt: TGTGCCAGCAGCCAAGGTGCCAGGTCGGAGACCCAGTACTTC

d_call: TRBD1
j_call: TRBJ1-2
clone_size: NA
cdr3_length: 14
v_call: TRBV5-1
cdr3_aa: CASSLGQGRPGYTF
cdr3_nt: TGCGCCAGCAGCTTGGGACAGGGGAGGCCTGGCTACACCTTC

d_call: TRBD2
j_call: TRBJ2-2
clone_size: NA
cdr3_length: 15
v_call: TRBV19
cdr3_aa: CASRSGGGNTGELFF
cdr3_nt: TGTGCCAGTAGATCTGGGGGGGGGAACACCGGGGAGCTGTTTTTT

d_call: TRBD1
j_call: TRBJ2-3
clone_size: once
cdr3_length: 15
v_call: TRBV9
cdr3_aa: CASSTRTGGSDTQYF
cdr3_nt: TGTGCCAGCAGCACACGCACAGGGGGCTCGGATACGCAGTATTTT

d_call: TRBD2
j_call: TRBJ2-5
clone_size: NA
cdr3_length: 16
v_call: TRBV2
cdr3_aa: CASRQQGLAGKETQYF
cdr3_nt: TGTGCCAGCAGGCAACAGGGACTAGCGGGAAAAGAGACCCAGTACTTC

d_call: TRBD2
j_call: TRBJ2-1
clone_size: NA
cdr3_length: 16
v_call: TRBV7-8
cdr3_aa: CASSPSGGFAANEQFF
cdr3_nt: TGTGCCAGCAGCCCGAGCGGGGGGTTTGCGGCCAATGAGCAGTTCTTC

d_call: NA
j_call: TRBJ1-1
clone_size: NA
cdr3_length: 14
v_call: TRBV19
cdr3_aa: CASRPIGGAAEAFF
cdr3_nt: TGTGCCAGTAGGCCGATTGGGGGGGCCGCTGAAGCTTTCTTT

d_call: TRBD2
j_call: TRBJ2-7
clone_size: NA
cdr3_length: 15
v_call: TRBV7-2
cdr3_aa: CASSALAGVTYEQYF
cdr3_nt: TGTGCCAGCAGCGCCCTAGCGGGAGTAACCTACGAGCAGTACTTC

d_call: NA
j_call: TRBJ1-5
clone_size: NA
cdr3_length: 15
v_call: TRBV2
cdr3_aa: CASSERGYSNQPQHF
cdr3_nt: TGTGCCAGCAGTGAACGCGGCTATAGCAATCAGCCCCAGCATTTT

d_call: TRBD1
j_call: TRBJ1-1
clone_size: NA
cdr3_length: 13
v_call: TRBV2
cdr3_aa: CASSGQGNTEAFF
cdr3_nt: TGTGCCAGCAGTGGACAGGGAAACACTGAAGCTTTCTTT

d_call: NA
j_call: TRBJ2-1
clone_size: NA
cdr3_length: 15
v_call: TRBV9
cdr3_aa: CASSVSQGGYNEQFF
cdr3_nt: TGTGCCAGCAGCGTATCGCAGGGGGGCTACAATGAGCAGTTCTTC

d_call: NA
j_call: TRBJ1-1
clone_size: NA
cdr3_length: 12
v_call: TRBV12-5
cdr3_aa: CASGPSGTEAFF
cdr3_nt: TGTGCTAGTGGGCCCTCGGGCACTGAAGCTTTCTTT

d_call: TRBD1
j_call: TRBJ2-1
clone_size: NA
cdr3_length: 14
v_call: TRBV29-1
cdr3_aa: CSVRTGTGGNEQFF
cdr3_nt: TGCAGCGTGAGAACCGGGACAGGAGGGAATGAGCAGTTCTTC

d_call: TRBD1
j_call: TRBJ1-3
clone_size: NA
cdr3_length: 18
v_call: TRBV9
cdr3_aa: CASSVESGQGASGNTIYF
cdr3_nt: TGTGCCAGCAGCGTAGAGAGTGGACAGGGGGCTTCTGGAAACACCATATATTTT

d_call: TRBD2
j_call: TRBJ2-5
clone_size: once
cdr3_length: 14
v_call: TRBV5-1
cdr3_aa: CASSPGGSLETQYF
cdr3_nt: TGCGCCAGCAGCCCGGGAGGCAGCTTGGAGACCCAGTACTTC

d_call: TRBD2
j_call: TRBJ2-1
clone_size: once
cdr3_length: 16
v_call: TRBV25-1
cdr3_aa: CASSERGGSMFSEQFF
cdr3_nt: TGTGCCAGCAGTGAGAGGGGCGGGAGCATGTTTTCTGAACAGTTCTTC

d_call: NA
j_call: TRBJ2-5
clone_size: NA
cdr3_length: 11
v_call: TRBV30
cdr3_aa: CAWTTEVEQYF
cdr3_nt: TGTGCCTGGACTACTGAAGTGGAGCAGTACTTC

d_call: TRBD2
j_call: TRBJ2-1
clone_size: NA
cdr3_length: 17
v_call: TRBV9
cdr3_aa: CASSQGLAGMRGDEQFF
cdr3_nt: TGTGCCAGCAGCCAGGGACTAGCGGGAATGCGAGGCGATGAGCAGTTCTTC

d_call: NA
j_call: TRBJ2-1
clone_size: NA
cdr3_length: 13
v_call: TRBV18
cdr3_aa: CASSPSEYNEQFF
cdr3_nt: TGTGCCAGCTCACCGTCGGAGTACAATGAGCAGTTCTTC

d_call: NA
j_call: TRBJ2-7
clone_size: NA
cdr3_length: 14
v_call: TRBV4-2
cdr3_aa: CASSQGASSYEQYF
cdr3_nt: TGTGCCAGCAGCCAAGGGGCGAGCTCCTACGAGCAGTACTTC

d_call: NA
j_call: TRBJ2-1
clone_size: NA
cdr3_length: 10
v_call: TRBV30
cdr3_aa: CAWSVTMQFF
cdr3_nt: TGTGCCTGGAGTGTCACTATGCAGTTCTTC

d_call: TRBD1
j_call: TRBJ2-1
clone_size: NA
cdr3_length: 14
v_call: TRBV11-3
cdr3_aa: CASSIRDSPNEQFF
cdr3_nt: TGTGCCAGCAGCATCCGGGACAGCCCCAATGAGCAGTTCTTC

d_call: TRBD1
j_call: TRBJ2-7
clone_size: NA
cdr3_length: 17
v_call: TRBV5-8
cdr3_aa: CASSLAPGGFYYYEQYF
cdr3_nt: TGTGCCAGCAGCTTGGCTCCAGGGGGCTTCTACTACTACGAGCAGTACTTC

d_call: NA
j_call: TRBJ1-6
clone_size: NA
cdr3_length: 15
v_call: TRBV27
cdr3_aa: CASSLGSSYNSPLHF
cdr3_nt: TGTGCCAGCAGTTTAGGGAGCTCCTATAATTCACCCCTCCACTTT

d_call: NA
j_call: TRBJ1-1
clone_size: NA
cdr3_length: 15
v_call: TRBV19
cdr3_aa: CASSAQGSPNTEAFF
cdr3_nt: TGTGCCAGTAGTGCACAAGGGAGCCCGAACACTGAAGCTTTCTTT

d_call: TRBD1
j_call: TRBJ2-1
clone_size: NA
cdr3_length: 16
v_call: TRBV7-9
cdr3_aa: CASSPETGGLYNEQFF
cdr3_nt: TGTGCCAGCAGCCCAGAGACAGGGGGCCTCTACAATGAGCAGTTCTTC

d_call: TRBD2
j_call: TRBJ2-1
clone_size: NA
cdr3_length: 15
v_call: TRBV6-5
cdr3_aa: CASSLVAGSYNEQFF
cdr3_nt: TGTGCCAGCAGCCTTGTAGCGGGATCCTACAATGAGCAGTTCTTC

d_call: NA
j_call: TRBJ2-5
clone_size: NA
cdr3_length: 13
v_call: TRBV30
cdr3_aa: CAWSRRNRETQYF
cdr3_nt: TGTGCCTGGAGTCGACGGAACAGGGAGACCCAGTACTTC

d_call: TRBD1
j_call: TRBJ2-6
clone_size: NA
cdr3_length: 18
v_call: TRBV18
cdr3_aa: CASSSKTGGTSGANVLTF
cdr3_nt: TGTGCCAGCTCATCTAAGACAGGGGGTACCTCTGGGGCCAACGTCCTGACTTTC

d_call: NA
j_call: TRBJ1-2
clone_size: once
cdr3_length: 13
v_call: TRBV5-4
cdr3_aa: CASSLPQGGGYTF
cdr3_nt: TGTGCCAGCAGCCTCCCCCAGGGAGGTGGCTACACCTTC

d_call: NA
j_call: TRBJ2-6
clone_size: NA
cdr3_length: 16
v_call: TRBV19
cdr3_aa: CASSIDQGLGANVLTF
cdr3_nt: TGTGCCAGTAGTATAGATCAGGGGCTTGGGGCCAACGTCCTGACTTTC

d_call: TRBD1
j_call: TRBJ2-7
clone_size: NA
cdr3_length: 15
v_call: TRBV15
cdr3_aa: CATSGDREIPYEQYF
cdr3_nt: TGTGCCACCAGCGGGGACAGGGAAATCCCCTACGAGCAGTACTTC

d_call: TRBD1
j_call: TRBJ2-2
clone_size: NA
cdr3_length: 16
v_call: TRBV6-5
cdr3_aa: CASSYRTGGNTGELFF
cdr3_nt: TGTGCCAGCAGTTACCGGACAGGGGGAAACACCGGGGAGCTGTTTTTT

d_call: TRBD2
j_call: TRBJ2-7
clone_size: NA
cdr3_length: 14
v_call: TRBV6-5
cdr3_aa: CASSYGGSDYEQYF
cdr3_nt: TGTGCCAGCAGTTACGGCGGGAGTGACTACGAGCAGTACTTC

d_call: NA
j_call: TRBJ2-2
clone_size: once
cdr3_length: 17
v_call: TRBV7-2
cdr3_aa: CASSNRLVQVDTGELFF
cdr3_nt: TGTGCCAGCAGCAACCGACTAGTTCAAGTGGACACCGGGGAGCTGTTTTTT

d_call: TRBD2
j_call: TRBJ2-3
clone_size: NA
cdr3_length: 13
v_call: TRBV2
cdr3_aa: CASKGLAGDTQYF
cdr3_nt: TGTGCCAGCAAAGGACTAGCAGGAGATACGCAGTATTTT